What follows describes a single T cell receptor (beta chain). The antigen this receptor binds is unknown. Per-nucleotide qualities are absent, and no much larger clonotype sits a single base away. The CDR3 starts with the cysteine, ends with the phenylalanine, and has 14 residues. The entry retains the CDR3 DNA only, 42 bases that are in frame from base 1. The sample originates from a study of CD8 T cell repertoires and HIV-1 epitope variants (dated by TCRdb to about 2020). Background on the whole study: Twenty-five peptides representing autologous and known Gag and Nef epitope variants were each used to stimulate T cells in separate culture wells. The control conditions were a CMV, EBV and flu peptide pool, the Ebola AY9 epitope as a negative control, and a well with no peptide. The epitopes tested were three Gag epitope families plus Nef HW9 and YT9. T cells were enriched using the EasySep Human T Cell Enrichment Kit and were co-cultured with equal numbers of autologous T cell-negative cells serving as antigen-presenting cells. For 10 days the cultures were kept in IMDM with gentamicin, and on days 3 and 7 half of the media was changed with IL-2, IL-7 and IL-15 added. An aliquot of 1M T cells was set aside as an uncultured baseline condition, separate from the 80 or so T cell cultures. A total of over 65 T cell cultures were run, with each culture condition done in triplicate except for one peptide, which was done in duplicate. Study-wide findings and limitations: About five clonotypes recognized the Nef KF9 family and one clonotype recognized the HW9 family, while no responses to the TAALDMSHF plasma variant were seen. The assay could identify only TCR beta chains and pointed to proliferation in response to antigen, not to T cell function or cytokine profile. Of the nine antigen-specific TCR beta clonotypes identified, roughly 6 appeared cross-reactive for autologous or known escape epitope variants.

The EasySep Human CD8+ T Cell Enrichment Kit was used on day 10 to isolate CD8+ T cells from every culture. Sequencing of TCR beta CDR3 regions was done on the immunoSEQ platform at survey depth. The QIAamp DNA micro kit was used to extract genomic DNA from every cultured and uncultured CD8+ T cell population. The authors' pipeline ran thus. Samples with fewer than 5,000 productive reads were excluded, resulting in the removal of about 6% of the roughly 80 HIV peptide-stimulated cultures. A MANAFEST web app trimmed sequences to CDR3 and removed nonproductive sequences, CDR3s under 5 amino acids, and those not starting C or ending F/W. Clonotypes were classified as antigen-specific only if expansion was observed in at least 2 of 3 replicates versus the no-peptide control at FDR 0.01, only within one epitope family. A specific clonotype also had to show a frequency at least fivefold higher than in wells stimulated with peptides from other epitope families. TCRdb mirrors the immuneACCESS table, restricted to in-frame sequences. Some clones are absent from its copies; in checked studies, under half trace to an unresolved V gene, and the reason for the others is unknown. V and J calls and clone size are copied from that table; D and trimming were computed from the DNA. The sample table lists about 95,000 clones, 60% to 80% of them with a count of one. The ten largest clones represent about a quarter of the sample.

This receptor was obtained from a male donor with HIV. The V gene is TRBV21-1 and the J gene is TRBJ1-5; the table calls TRBD1, which could not be checked here. TRBV21-1 is deemed a pseudogene. The sequencing sample was made of uncultured baseline CD8+ T cells from peripheral blood mononuclear cells (PBMCs). For the CDR3, the sequence is CASSPTGSNQPQHF. The nucleotide sequence reads as follows: TGTGCCAGCAGCCCGACAGGTAGCAATCAGCCCCAGCATTTT.